The table lists the clone carrying this T cell receptor (beta chain) with a few counts. The cDNA 3' end received a ligated oligonucleotide with a UMI. First-round PCR used three to five cycles and beta primers RC1.1 and RC1.2 covering TRBC1 and TRBC2. Starting with the second PCR, alpha and beta TCR chains went through separate processing. TCRdb reanalysed the UMI-ligation and nested PCR reads using MiXCR and keeps one entry per CDR3 protein. This sample yields some 34,000 distinct CDR3 sequences, of which 10% are seen a single time; around a tenth belongs to the top ten. The data derive from a study of quantifying T cell responses using KT2 cells. As for the study in general: RNA was reverse transcribed with TCR alpha and beta constant-region primers.

Looked up from germline, CDR1 is SQVTM and CDR2 is ANQGSEA. The ends lost 6 bases at V and 5 bases at J; junction bases unmatched: 5. The CDR3 covers 12 residues. Known numbers of the T cell clone KT2 were added to PBMC. Fixed numbers of PBMC received varying amounts of KT2 cells. V gene TRBV29-1 combines with J gene TRBJ2-5, with 8 bases that match TRBD2. The sequence was collected from a human donor. The sequenced sample consisted of PBMCs spiked with cells of the T cell clone KT2. CDR3 sequence (DNA): TGCAGCGTCAGGACTAGCTATGAGACCCAGTACTTC. It translates to CSVRTSYETQYF.